This TCR beta chain was found in a study of shared clonotypes between healthy human individuals. Findings of the study overall: Approximately 5.3% was the fraction of naive CD4 clonotypes found shared across four donors. Larger estimated richness was generally recorded for naive subsets relative to memory subsets. Some clonotypes were shared by all four sorted-subset donors, while others were not shared. The non-shared ones had lower generation probabilities than the shared ones.

TCRdb's table, derived via immunoSEQ multiplex PCR, lists solely in-frame clones and lacks some. There are 2.3 million or so clones in the sample; more than 85% occur only once, and 0.3% to 0.4% lies in the top ten. Concerning this clone: Its antigen remains unidentified.

The CDR3 spans 17 residues. The V end lost 0 bases, the J end lost 3 bases, and 15 bases lay between the germline ends. The germline V gene encodes CDR1 LGHNA and CDR2 YSLEER. Splitting the CD4+ cells yielded a CD45RA+ naive subset and a CD45RA-negative memory subset. Specimen: naive CD4+ T cells from PBMCs. Subset noted: CD45RA+ positively selected. The clonotype was recovered from a man aged 18 to 29 in good health. Some clones in this sample may be carry-over from other donors' samples. V usage is TRBV4-3 and J usage is TRBJ2-1; possibly TRBD1 or TRBD2 for D (5 bases each). CDR3 loop: CASSQDGDRRDYNEQFF. The CDR3 nucleotides are TGCGCCAGCAGCCAAGATGGGGACCGCCGGGACTACAATGAGCAGTTCTTC.